This entry lists 29 T cell receptor beta chains sequenced from one sample in a study of T cell changes during pregnancy in multiple sclerosis. Profiling relied on immunoSEQ multiplex PCR, and the TCRdb table lists in-frame clones only, not all of them. The profile covers 55,000 to 70,000 clones, with around 90% appearing a single time and less than 1.5% taken by the ten largest. This sample comprised peripheral blood, obtained in the third trimester of pregnancy. These receptors were taken from a female donor in good health, enrolled as a control in a pregnancy study.

The J gene is TRBJ1-2, the V gene TRBV18; 8 bases fit TRBD1. With 5 bases clipped from V and 8 bases from J, the junction kept 10 bases outside the gene matches. The CDR3 is 14 residues long. Looked up from germline, CDR1 is KGHSH and CDR2 is LQKENI. CDR3 in amino acids: CASSADRAGGGYTF. The CDR3 nucleotides read TGTGCCAGCTCAGCGGACAGGGCTGGTGGCGGCTACACCTTC.

The chain recombines TRBV2 with TRBJ1-6; 9 nucleotides agree with TRBD1. Germline V gene sequence: CDR1 SNHLY, CDR2 FYNNEI. The CDR3 length is 14 residues. V lost 4 bases to trimming and J lost 7 bases; unmatched junction nucleotides: 2. The chain's CDR3 is CASSGDRENSPLHF. DNA for the CDR3: TGTGCCAGCAGTGGGGACAGGGAGAATTCACCCCTCCACTTT.

The genes are TRBV5-6 and TRBJ2-7; 10 nucleotides match TRBD2. Trimming cost V 5 bases and J 4 bases; bases outside gene matches: 6. The germline CDR1 and CDR2 sequences are SGHDT and YYEEEE. This CDR3 has 14 amino acids. CDR3 coding DNA: TGTGCCAGCAGTACTAGCGGGGTCTTATACGAGCAGTACTTC. Protein product: CASSTSGVLYEQYF.

CDR3 nucleotides: TGTGCCAGCAGCCTGGGACAGGGTCTTCACGAGCAGTACTTC. Translating it yields CASSLGQGLHEQYF. The chain employs TRBV5-6 and TRBJ2-7, with 9 bases matching TRBD1. There are 14 residues in the CDR3. Germline V lookup: CDR1 SGHDT, CDR2 YYEEEE. V dropped 4 bases and J dropped 5; count of bases not matched to a gene: 7. The whole variable domain, remainder taken from reference TRBV5-6 and TRBJ2-7, is DAGVTQSPTHLIKTRGQQVTLRCSPKSGHDTVSWYQQALGQGPQFIFQYYEEEERQRGNFPDRFSGHQFPNYSSELNVNALLLGDSALYLCASSLGQGLHEQYFGPGTRLTVT.

The chain links TRBV5-6 to TRBJ1-2; 7 bases map to TRBD1. Germline values: CDR1 SGHDT, CDR2 YYEEEE. The V gene end was trimmed by 6 bases and the J gene end by 0 bases; junction bases not matched to a gene: 11. CDR3 length equals 16 residues. The CDR3 DNA is TGTGCCAGCACCTGGGACAGAGGGGTTCCTAACTATGGCTACACCTTC. Translation: CASTWDRGVPNYGYTF.

The chain carries TRBV11-1 and TRBJ2-7; D is ambiguous. The CDR3 runs 15 residues. Trimming removed 0 bases from V and 0 bases from J, with 9 bases in between. The V gene's germline CDR1 is SGHAT and CDR2 FQDESV (reference sequence). The CDR3 reads CASSLAPGISYEQYF. Here the CDR3 DNA reads TGTGCCAGCAGCTTAGCGCCGGGTATCTCCTACGAGCAGTACTTC.

This chain uses TRBV11-2 with TRBJ2-5, with 10 bases matching TRBD2. This CDR3 is built from 15 residues. CDR1 SGHAT and CDR2 FQNNGV come from the germline V gene. With V trimmed by 5 bases and J by 6 bases, 9 bases remained unmatched. The CDR3 DNA reads as TGTGCCAGCAGCCCACTAGCGGGACCCGTAAAGACCCAGTACTTC. Protein product: CASSPLAGPVKTQYF.

This rearrangement joins TRBV9 to TRBJ1-6, with TRBD1 matching over 8 bases. This CDR3 has 17 amino acids. The V gene's germline CDR1 is SGDLS and CDR2 YYNGEE. Trimming at V came to 0 bases and at J to 7 bases, leaving 9 bases not matched to a gene. In DNA, the CDR3 is TGTGCCAGCAGCGTAGGGGGAGACAGGGGTCACAATTCACCCCTCCACTTT. Translating gives CASSVGGDRGHNSPLHF.

The CDR3 nucleotides are TGTGCCAGCAGCAGACAGGGTATCGGCAATCAGCCCCAGCATTTT. Translating it yields CASSRQGIGNQPQHF. The chain uses TRBV6-6 and TRBJ1-5, with 7 bases that match TRBD1. Germline lookup yields CDR1 MNHNY and CDR2 SVGAGI (reference sequence). With V trimmed by 6 bases and J by 2 bases, 7 bases remained unmatched. The CDR3 length is 15 residues.

Only one count was recorded for this clone. J is TRBJ1-1 and V is TRBV7-9, with no clear D. The V end lost 1 base, the J end lost 5 bases, and 8 bases lay between the germline ends. This CDR3 comprises 13 residues. The germline CDR1 and CDR2 sequences are SEHNR and FQNEAQ (reference sequence). The CDR3 DNA follows: TGTGCCAGCAGCTTAGAACGAGGGACTGAAGCTTTCTTT. Its protein is CASSLERGTEAFF.

The chain employs TRBV5-4 and TRBJ2-1, with 12 bases identical to TRBD2. Trimming took 1 base from V and 4 from J; bases not matched to a gene: 3. Germline V gene data show CDR1 as SGHNT and CDR2 as YYREEE (reference sequence). The CDR3 runs 16 residues. Here the CDR3 DNA reads TGTGCCAGCAGCTTGATGACTAGCGGGAGATACAATGAGCAGTTCTTC. It specifies CASSLMTSGRYNEQFF.

The gene calls are TRBV7-2 and TRBJ1-2; D is uncertain. The CDR3 covers 13 residues. With 1 base removed from V and 6 bases from J, the gap between germline ends came to 9 bases. Germline CDR1 reads SGHTA; CDR2 reads FQGNSA. CDR3 residues: CASSLGGGNGYTF. CDR3 DNA: TGTGCCAGCAGCTTAGGAGGCGGGAATGGCTACACCTTC. The entire variable domain, with the rest obtained from reference TRBV7-2 and TRBJ1-2, is as follows: GAGVSQSPSNKVTEKGKDVELRCDPISGHTALYWYRQSLGQGLEFLIYFQGNSAPDKSGLPSDRFSAERTGGSVSTLTIQRTQQEDSAVYLCASSLGGGNGYTFGSGTRLTVV.

The chain is built from TRBV28 and TRBJ1-1; TRBD1 matches 7 bases. The germline V gene encodes CDR1 MDHEN and CDR2 SYDVKM. The CDR3 spans 16 residues. Unmatched junction bases numbered 17, after V lost 6 bases and J lost 7 bases. The CDR3 protein is CASRPTGAAGGGEAFF. CDR3 nucleotides: TGTGCCAGCAGACCCACAGGGGCCGCCGGGGGGGGTGAAGCTTTCTTT.

This clone was seen a single time. The chain uses TRBV6-5 and TRBJ1-2; unclear D gene. The CDR3 totals 13 residues. Trimming removed 2 bases at V and 8 bases at J, with 12 bases between. The germline CDR1 and CDR2 sequences are MNHEY and SVGAGI. The CDR3 coding sequence is TGTGCCAGCAGTTACAGTTTGAGGGAGGGCTACACCTTC. Its protein is CASSYSLREGYTF.

V usage is TRBV11-1 and J usage is TRBJ2-7, with TRBD1 as a possible D gene (5 bases). V shed 3 bases and J shed 6 bases, with 12 bases lying between them. Germline V lookup: CDR1 SGHAT, CDR2 FQDESV (reference sequence). CDR3 length: 13 residues. The CDR3 protein is CASSFLQGSEQYF. In nucleotides, the CDR3 is TGTGCCAGCAGCTTCCTTCAGGGTTCCGAGCAGTACTTC.

V is TRBV6-6 and J is TRBJ2-5; 8 bases are a match to TRBD2. CDR3 size: 15 residues. After removal of 5 bases from V and 2 bases from J, the junction contained 7 bases not matched to a gene. CDR1 and CDR2 from the germline V gene are MNHNY and SVGAGI (reference sequence). The CDR3 protein is CASSTRGAGQETQYF. The DNA for the CDR3 is TGTGCCAGCAGTACGCGGGGGGCCGGACAAGAGACCCAGTACTTC.

V gene TRBV7-2 combines with J gene TRBJ2-7; D is perhaps TRBD1 (5 bases). Trimming left V 6 bases short and J 3 bases short, with 9 bases between. Germline V gives CDR1 SGHTA, CDR2 FQGNSA. The CDR3 runs 12 residues. The DNA of the CDR3 is TGTGCCAGCAGAACAGACAGCTACGAGCAGTACTTC. Protein sequence: CASRTDSYEQYF.

This clone has more than one count but fewer than ten. This chain connects TRBV2 to TRBJ1-1; tentative D call: TRBD1 (5 bases). CDR1 SNHLY and CDR2 FYNNEI come from the germline V gene. The ends were cut back, 3 bases at V and 7 bases at J, with 12 bases in the middle. There are 13 residues in the CDR3. The CDR3 bases are TGTGCCAGCAGTGATCCCCGGGGGGATGAAGCTTTCTTT. This translates into CASSDPRGDEAFF.

The chain carries TRBV5-1 and TRBJ2-3, with D perhaps TRBD2 (5 bases). Germline-derived CDR1 and CDR2 are SGHRS and YFSETQ. V was trimmed by 0 bases and J by 5 bases, leaving 22 bases between them. This CDR3 has 18 amino acids. The CDR3 DNA follows: TGCGCCAGCAGCTTGGCCAAGACTACCCTCAGGATCGGAGATACGCAGTATTTT. Translating it yields CASSLAKTTLRIGDTQYF.

The V call is TRBV7-2, the J call TRBJ2-3; a possible D gene is TRBD1 (5 bases). Trimming took 2 bases from V and 2 from J, leaving 11 bases between them. This CDR3 is 15 amino acids long. From germline, CDR1 is SGHTA and CDR2 FQGNSA. The CDR3 spells CASSLRQLLTDTQYF. The CDR3 DNA follows: TGTGCCAGCAGCTTAAGACAGCTCCTCACAGATACGCAGTATTTT.

The gene calls are TRBV4-3 and TRBJ1-1, with D uncertain. Trimming removed 0 bases at V and 1 base at J, with 9 bases between. The CDR3 length is 15 residues. Germline V gives CDR1 LGHNA, CDR2 YSLEER. The CDR3 region is CASSQDESSNTEAFF. The CDR3 DNA reads TGCGCCAGCAGCCAAGATGAGTCTTCGAACACTGAAGCTTTCTTT.

A single count supports this clone. The rearrangement links TRBV7-3 to TRBJ2-1; possibly TRBD1 for D (5 bases). There are 15 residues in the CDR3. Germline CDR1 reads SGHTA; CDR2 reads FQGTGA. V was trimmed by 1 base and J by 5 bases, leaving 12 bases between them. CDR3 nucleotide sequence: TGTGCCAGCAGCTTAAAGGGGATCTGGGACAATGAGCAGTTCTTC. It yields the protein CASSLKGIWDNEQFF.

V usage is TRBV5-1 and J usage is TRBJ1-1, with TRBD1 as a possible D gene (6 bases). The V end was cut by 4 bases, the J end by 4 bases, with 14 bases between. CDR1 is SGHRS and CDR2 is YFSETQ in the germline V gene. This CDR3 has 14 residues. This chain's CDR3 is CASSPTGSGTEAFF. The CDR3 nucleotides are TGCGCCAGCAGCCCGACAGGATCGGGCACTGAAGCTTTCTTT.

This clone was seen only once. The V call is TRBV6-5, the J call TRBJ1-4; D perhaps matches TRBD1 (6 bases). Between the trimmed V and J ends, which lost 5 bases and 0 bases, there was a span of 10 bases. This CDR3 is built from 15 residues. CDR1 is MNHEY, CDR2 SVGAGI, per germline. The CDR3 is CASSPQGSTNEKLFF. Written as DNA, the CDR3 is TGTGCCAGCAGTCCCCAGGGGTCAACTAATGAAAAACTGTTTTTT.

The chain couples TRBV7-6 to TRBJ1-2; TRBD1 is a possible D gene (6 bases). V was pared by 5 bases and J by 2 bases, with 9 bases between. The CDR3 spans 13 residues. The germline gives CDR1 SGHVS, CDR2 FNYEAQ. The CDR3 region has the DNA TGTGCCAGCAGCATACAGGGAAACTATGGCTACACCTTC. It codes for CASSIQGNYGYTF.

This chain links TRBV4-3 with TRBJ1-1; tentative D call: TRBD1 (6 bases). Germline V gene sequence: CDR1 LGHNA, CDR2 YSLEER. The CDR3 sequence is 14 residues long. V lost 2 bases and J lost 1, with 8 bases in between. The CDR3 loop is CASSQRGGNTEAFF. The CDR3 bases are TGCGCCAGCAGCCAAAGGGGGGGGAACACTGAAGCTTTCTTT.

The rearrangement uses TRBV18 and TRBJ1-4, with 9 bases fitting TRBD1. Germline V gene lookup returns CDR1 KGHSH and CDR2 LQKENI. This CDR3 has 20 amino acids. V lost 5 bases, J lost 0 bases, and 16 bases stayed unmatched. CDR3 DNA sequence: TGTGCCAGCTCATCACGACCGGGACAGGGATTGACTGCAACTAATGAAAAACTGTTTTTT. This translates into CASSSRPGQGLTATNEKLFF.

The chain employs TRBV7-8 and TRBJ1-1; a weak D match, TRBD1 (5 bases). V lost 3 bases and J lost 1, with 12 bases in between. The CDR3 spans 15 residues. The germline V gene encodes CDR1 SGHVS and CDR2 FQNEAQ. Written as DNA, the CDR3 is TGTGCCAGCAGCTTCGGGCAGGGCGGGAACACTGAAGCTTTCTTT. It yields the protein CASSFGQGGNTEAFF. Drawing the rest from reference TRBV7-8 and TRBJ1-1, the complete variable domain is GAGVSQSPRYKVAKRGQDVALRCDPISGHVSLFWYQQALGQGPEFLTYFQNEAQLDKSGLPSDRFFAERPEGSVSTLKIQRTQQEDSAVYLCASSFGQGGNTEAFFGQGTRLTVV.

This clone occurred once. V gene TRBV5-4 combines with J gene TRBJ2-5, with 10 bases that match TRBD1. Germline V lookup: CDR1 SGHNT, CDR2 YYREEE (reference sequence). CDR3 length equals 16 residues. Unmatched junction bases numbered 10, after V lost 4 bases and J lost 4 bases. CDR3 nucleotide sequence: TGTGCCAGCAGCCATCCGGGACAGGGGTATCCAGAGACCCAGTACTTC. It encodes CASSHPGQGYPETQYF. Variable domain in full (rest from reference TRBV5-4 and TRBJ2-5): ETGVTQSPTHLIKTRGQQVTLRCSSQSGHNTVSWYQQALGQGPQFIFQYYREEENGRGNFPPRFSGLQFPNYSSELNVNALELDDSALYLCASSHPGQGYPETQYFGPGTRLLVL.